Described below is a single TCR beta chain sequence and its context. Its antigen specificity is not known. There are no base qualities to consult, and no much larger clone falls within one base. In the germline V gene (reference sequence), CDR1 corresponds to LNHDA and CDR2 to SQIVND. Trimmed from V: 5 bases; trimmed from J: 9 bases; junction bases lacking a gene match: 7. Measured from the cysteine to the phenylalanine, the CDR3 is 14 residues long. The sequence is cut down to CDR3 DNA, 42 bases in frame from base 1. Genomic DNA underwent TCRB CDR3 sequencing using the immunoSEQ assay. The original pipeline was this. Nothing other than productive TCRB rearrangements was included in the analyses. A clone was defined by a unique TCRB CDR3 sequence, and clonality was computed as a productive clonality index based on Shannon entropy. Repertoire overlap between two samples was calculated from the template counts of each clone relative to total templates per sample. Flow cytometry-measured V-gene usage correlated with V-gene usage from TCRB sequencing, with a Spearman r of 0.61. TCRdb retrieved this table from immuneACCESS and kept in-frame rearrangements only. Not all clones are present; in checked studies, unresolved V genes account for under half, and no reason is known for the remainder. Clone size and the V and J calls come from that table; the DNA yielded D and trimming. This sample lists 20,000 to 25,000 clones; roughly 86% were detected once. 15% to 20% of the sample is in the top ten clones.

This record comes from a study of somatic mutations in cytotoxic T cells in rheumatoid arthritis (dated 2017 in TCRdb). At the level of the whole study: Some T-cell populations stained with V beta antibodies were sorted by flow on a FACSAria II or Sony SH800 to nearly 100% purity, with sorted V beta1+ cells additionally subjected to TCRB sequencing. To characterize clonality, the study used TCRB deep sequencing while asking whether somatic mutations are carried by expanded CD8+ T-cell clones in newly diagnosed, untreated rheumatoid arthritis. Median age was essentially the same in the patient group and the control group. TCRB deep sequencing covered 65 patients with rheumatoid arthritis along with 20 healthy controls. The research as a whole found: In patients, CD8+ clonality rose with age (Spearman r ≈ 0.49), which was not the case in healthy controls. The largest CD8+ clone made up more than 20% of CD8+ cells in about an eighth of the 65 patients, and blood and synovial fluid shared several identical CD8+ TCRB sequences. No adjustment for multiple comparisons was made for the slight TRBV07 underrepresentation in patients. It was unknown which antigens the expanded CD8+ clones targeted, and their absence from virus-specific databases did not exclude viral specificity. CD8+ T-cell clonality did not differ significantly between rheumatoid arthritis patients and age-matched healthy controls.

With a median age of around 52 years (range about 21-75) and approximately 50% female, the healthy controls consisted of over 15 blood donors whose buffy coats were used. CD4+ and CD8+ cells were isolated by positive magnetic bead selection on an AutoMACS, and purity was checked by flow cytometry. Isolation of peripheral blood mononuclear cells was done through Ficoll-Paque PLUS density gradient separation. DNA from CD4-enriched, CD8-enriched or PBMC samples was extracted using Nucleospin Tissue or Tissue XS kits and then quantified on a Qubit 2.0 fluorometer. The sample comprised CD8+ T cells sorted from blood. This clonotype was obtained from a woman aged 45-59 years in good health. Recombination connected TRBV19 to TRBJ2-4, with 10 bases in between that match TRBD1. The DNA reads TGTGCCAGTAGTCCGGGACAGGGGACGTTCATTCAGTACTTC. It is translated as CASSPGQGTFIQYF.